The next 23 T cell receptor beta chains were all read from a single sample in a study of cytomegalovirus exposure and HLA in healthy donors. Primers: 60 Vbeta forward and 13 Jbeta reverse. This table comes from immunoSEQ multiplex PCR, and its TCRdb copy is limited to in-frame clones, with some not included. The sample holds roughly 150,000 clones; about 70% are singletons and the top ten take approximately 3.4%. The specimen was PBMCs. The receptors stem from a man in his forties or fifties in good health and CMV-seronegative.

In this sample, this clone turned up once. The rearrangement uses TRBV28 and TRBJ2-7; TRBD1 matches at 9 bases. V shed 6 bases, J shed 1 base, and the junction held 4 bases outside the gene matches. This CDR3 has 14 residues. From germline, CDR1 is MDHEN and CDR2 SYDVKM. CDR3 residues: CASSPTGGSYEQYF. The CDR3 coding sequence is TGTGCCAGCAGCCCGACAGGGGGGTCCTACGAGCAGTACTTC.

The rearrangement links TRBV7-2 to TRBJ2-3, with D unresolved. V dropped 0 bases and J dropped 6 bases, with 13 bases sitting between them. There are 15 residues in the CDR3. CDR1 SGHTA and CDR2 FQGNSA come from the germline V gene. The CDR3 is CASSLAGRLSDTQYF. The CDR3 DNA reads TGTGCCAGCAGCTTAGCGGGCAGGTTGTCGGATACGCAGTATTTT.

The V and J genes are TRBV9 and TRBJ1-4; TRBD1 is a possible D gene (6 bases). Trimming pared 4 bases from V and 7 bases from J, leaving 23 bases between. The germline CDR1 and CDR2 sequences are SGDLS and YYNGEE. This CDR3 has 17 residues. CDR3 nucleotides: TGTGCCAGCAGCCCGACGGGTTTTCGGGGGGCGGGTGAAAAACTGTTTTTT. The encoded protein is CASSPTGFRGAGEKLFF.

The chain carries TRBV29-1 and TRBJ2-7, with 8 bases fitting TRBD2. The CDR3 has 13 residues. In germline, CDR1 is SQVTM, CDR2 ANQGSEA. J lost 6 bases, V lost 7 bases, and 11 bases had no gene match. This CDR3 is CSARRGGQGEQYF. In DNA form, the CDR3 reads TGCAGCGCCCGACGGGGGGGGCAAGGCGAGCAGTACTTC.

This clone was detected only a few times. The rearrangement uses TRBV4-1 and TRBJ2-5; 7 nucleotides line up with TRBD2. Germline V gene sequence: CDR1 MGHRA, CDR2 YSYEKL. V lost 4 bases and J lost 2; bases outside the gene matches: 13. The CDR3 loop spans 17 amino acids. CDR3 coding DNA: TGCGCCAGCAGCCCCCGGCTGGCTAGCGGCGGGCAAGAGACCCAGTACTTC. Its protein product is CASSPRLASGGQETQYF.

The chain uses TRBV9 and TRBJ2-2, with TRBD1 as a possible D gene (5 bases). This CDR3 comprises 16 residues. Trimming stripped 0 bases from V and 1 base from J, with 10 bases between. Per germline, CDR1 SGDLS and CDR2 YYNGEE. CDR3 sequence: CASSVAGQGNTGELFF. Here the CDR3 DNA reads TGTGCCAGCAGCGTAGCAGGCCAGGGGAACACCGGGGAGCTGTTTTTT.

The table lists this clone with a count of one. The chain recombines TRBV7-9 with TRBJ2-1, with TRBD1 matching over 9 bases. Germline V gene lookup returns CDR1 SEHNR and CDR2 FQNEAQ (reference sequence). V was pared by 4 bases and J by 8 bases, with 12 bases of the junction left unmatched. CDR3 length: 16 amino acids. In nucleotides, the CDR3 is TGTGCCAGCAGCTACTCCGGGACAGGGCGCCGGGATGAGCAGTTCTTC. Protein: CASSYSGTGRRDEQFF. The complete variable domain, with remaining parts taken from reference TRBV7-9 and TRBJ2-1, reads DTGVSQNPRHKITKRGQNVTFRCDPISEHNRLYWYRQTLGQGPEFLTYFQNEAQLEKSRLLSDRFSAERPKGSFSTLEIQRTEQGDSAMYLCASSYSGTGRRDEQFFGPGTRLTVL.

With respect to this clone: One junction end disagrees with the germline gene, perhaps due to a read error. As DNA, the CDR3 is TGTGCCGGGAGGCGGGGAAGCACTGAAGCTTTCTTT. Protein: CAGRRGSTEAFF. This sequence joins TRBV30 and TRBJ1-1; D not resolved. CDR3 size: 12 residues. Germline CDR1 is GTSNPN and CDR2 is SVGIG (reference sequence).

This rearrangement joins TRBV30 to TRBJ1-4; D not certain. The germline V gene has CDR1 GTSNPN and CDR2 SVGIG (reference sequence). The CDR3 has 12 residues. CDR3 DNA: TGTGCTGTTGGACTCAGGAATGAAAAACTGTTTTTT. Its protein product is CAVGLRNEKLFF.

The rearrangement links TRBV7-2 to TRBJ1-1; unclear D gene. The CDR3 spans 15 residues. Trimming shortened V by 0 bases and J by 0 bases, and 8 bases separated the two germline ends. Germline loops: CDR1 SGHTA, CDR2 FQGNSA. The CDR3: CASSLAHSLNTEAFF. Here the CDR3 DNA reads TGTGCCAGCAGCTTAGCCCACAGTTTGAACACTGAAGCTTTCTTT.

CDR3 sequence (DNA): TGTGCCAGCAGCTTACATTATCCCGGGACGAACACCGGGGAGCTGTTTTTT. Protein product: CASSLHYPGTNTGELFF. The chain recombines TRBV11-2 with TRBJ2-2; D is perhaps TRBD2 (5 bases). With 2 bases removed from V and 0 bases from J, the gap between germline ends came to 13 bases. The CDR3 covers 17 residues. CDR1 is SGHAT, CDR2 FQNNGV, per germline.

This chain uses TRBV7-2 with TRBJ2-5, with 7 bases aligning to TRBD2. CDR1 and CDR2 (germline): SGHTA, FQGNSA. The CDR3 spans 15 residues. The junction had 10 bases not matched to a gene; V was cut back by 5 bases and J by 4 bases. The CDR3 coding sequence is TGTGCCAGCAGCCAGAACGGGGGGAGTGGAGAGACCCAGTACTTC. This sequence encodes CASSQNGGSGETQYF.

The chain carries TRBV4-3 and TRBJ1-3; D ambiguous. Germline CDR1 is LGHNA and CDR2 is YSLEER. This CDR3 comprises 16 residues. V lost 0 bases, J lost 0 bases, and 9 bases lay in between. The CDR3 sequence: CASSQDGRGSGNTIYF. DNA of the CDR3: TGCGCCAGCAGCCAAGATGGGAGAGGCTCTGGAAACACCATATATTTT.

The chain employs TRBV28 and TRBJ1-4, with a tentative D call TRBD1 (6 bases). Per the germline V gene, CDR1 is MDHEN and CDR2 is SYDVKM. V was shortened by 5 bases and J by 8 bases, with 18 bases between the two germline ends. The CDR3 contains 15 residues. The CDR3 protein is CASSVPQGLAEKLFF. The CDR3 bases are TGTGCCAGCAGTGTCCCTCAGGGGCTTGCGGAAAAACTGTTTTTT.

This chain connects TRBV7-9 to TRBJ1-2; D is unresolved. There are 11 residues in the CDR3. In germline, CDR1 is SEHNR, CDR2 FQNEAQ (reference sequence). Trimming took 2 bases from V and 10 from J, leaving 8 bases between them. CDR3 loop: CASSLKSLYTF. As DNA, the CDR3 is TGTGCCAGCAGCTTAAAGTCACTCTACACCTTC.

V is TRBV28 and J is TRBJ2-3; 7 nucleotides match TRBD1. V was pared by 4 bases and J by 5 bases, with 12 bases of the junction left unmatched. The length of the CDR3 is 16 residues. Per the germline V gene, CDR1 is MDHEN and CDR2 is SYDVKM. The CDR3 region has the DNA TGTGCCAGCAGTTCCGCCGGGACAGAGAACAAAGATACGCAGTATTTT. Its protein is CASSSAGTENKDTQYF.

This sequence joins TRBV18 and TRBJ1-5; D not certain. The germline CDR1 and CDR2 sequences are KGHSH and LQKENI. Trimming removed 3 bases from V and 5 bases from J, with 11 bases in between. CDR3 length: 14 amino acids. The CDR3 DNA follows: TGTGCCAGCTCACCCGGAGGGAGTCATCAGCCCCAGCATTTT. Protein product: CASSPGGSHQPQHF.

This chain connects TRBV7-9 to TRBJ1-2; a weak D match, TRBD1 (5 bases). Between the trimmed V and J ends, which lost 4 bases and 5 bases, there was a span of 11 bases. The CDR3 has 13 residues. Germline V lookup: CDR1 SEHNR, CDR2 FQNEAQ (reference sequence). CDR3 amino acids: CASSSGGWYGYTF. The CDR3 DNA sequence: TGTGCCAGCAGCTCCGGGGGTTGGTATGGCTACACCTTC.

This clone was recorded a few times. The CDR3 is CASSLDTDEQYF. The CDR3 DNA follows: TGTGCCAGCAGCCTCGACACTGACGAGCAGTACTTC. This chain joins TRBV7-9 and TRBJ2-7; D is uncertain. The CDR3 spans 12 residues. V lost 5 bases and J 5 bases, leaving 10 bases between the germline ends. The V gene's germline CDR1 is SEHNR and CDR2 FQNEAQ (reference sequence).

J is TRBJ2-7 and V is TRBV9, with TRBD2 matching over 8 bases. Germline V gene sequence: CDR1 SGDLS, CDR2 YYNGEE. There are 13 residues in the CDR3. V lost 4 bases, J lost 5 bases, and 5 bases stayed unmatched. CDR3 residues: CASSMGLGNEQYF. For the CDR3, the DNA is TGTGCCAGCAGCATGGGACTAGGTAACGAGCAGTACTTC.

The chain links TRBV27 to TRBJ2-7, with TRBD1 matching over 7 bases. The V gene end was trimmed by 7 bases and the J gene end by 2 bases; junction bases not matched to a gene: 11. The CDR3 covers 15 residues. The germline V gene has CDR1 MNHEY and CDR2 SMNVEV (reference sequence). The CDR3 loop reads CASTRVGQGAYEQYF. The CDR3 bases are TGTGCCAGCACCAGGGTGGGGCAGGGGGCCTACGAGCAGTACTTC.

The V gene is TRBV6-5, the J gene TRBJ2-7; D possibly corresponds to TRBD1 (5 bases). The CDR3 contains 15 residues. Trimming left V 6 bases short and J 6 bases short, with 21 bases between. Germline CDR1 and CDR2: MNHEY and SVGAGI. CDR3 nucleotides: TGTGCCAGCAGCCCCGGTGTCCCAGGGATCGCCGAGCAGTACTTC. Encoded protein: CASSPGVPGIAEQYF.

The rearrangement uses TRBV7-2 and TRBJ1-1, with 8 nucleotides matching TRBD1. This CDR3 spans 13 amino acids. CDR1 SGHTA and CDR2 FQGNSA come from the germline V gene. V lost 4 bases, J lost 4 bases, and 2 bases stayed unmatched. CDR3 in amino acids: CASSSGGVTEAFF. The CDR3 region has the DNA TGTGCCAGCAGCTCAGGGGGCGTCACTGAAGCTTTCTTT.